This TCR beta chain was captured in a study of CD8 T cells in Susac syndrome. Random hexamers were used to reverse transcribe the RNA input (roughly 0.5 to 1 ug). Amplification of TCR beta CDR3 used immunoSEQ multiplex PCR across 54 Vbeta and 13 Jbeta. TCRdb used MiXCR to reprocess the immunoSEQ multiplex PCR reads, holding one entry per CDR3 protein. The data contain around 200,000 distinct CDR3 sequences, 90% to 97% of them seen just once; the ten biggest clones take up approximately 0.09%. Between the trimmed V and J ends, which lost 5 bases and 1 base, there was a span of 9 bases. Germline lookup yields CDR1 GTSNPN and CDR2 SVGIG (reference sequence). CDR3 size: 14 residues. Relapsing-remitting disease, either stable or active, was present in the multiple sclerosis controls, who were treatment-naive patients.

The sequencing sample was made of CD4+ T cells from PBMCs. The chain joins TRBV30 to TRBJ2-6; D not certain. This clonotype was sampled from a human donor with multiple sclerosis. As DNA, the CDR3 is TGTGCCTGGGCCCCCGGGTCTGGGGCCAACGTCCTGACTTTC. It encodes CAWAPGSGANVLTF.